The 4 T cell receptor beta chains below come from one sample, sequenced in a study of T-cell memory formation after mild COVID-19 (dated by TCRdb to the early 2020s). Receptor amplification or capture employed 5' RACE. The instrument was an Illumina NovaSeq 6000. The public reads were reprocessed in TCRdb via fastp at Q25 and MiXCR, keeping in-frame beta chains. Rows matching on CDR3 protein sequence are summarized as one entry with the most common DNA and genes. This sample comprises 120,000 or so distinct CDR3 sequences, 5% to 6.5% of them detected only once. The ten largest clonotypes hold roughly 2% of the sample. Sample: PBMCs or a T cell subset sorted from them (not recorded which). Receptors were obtained from an adult woman who had mild COVID-19 (a few samples of this study predate the infection). The sample titles of this study are shuffled in the database, so cell type and time point are left out; the donor was told from shared clones.

This clonotype has ten or more counts. The chain carries TRBV11-3 and TRBJ2-1; possible D gene TRBD1, 5 bases. V dropped 4 bases and J dropped 4 bases, with 32 bases sitting between them. The CDR3 runs 21 residues. Germline CDR1 and CDR2: SGHNT and YENEEA. DNA for the CDR3: TGTGCCAGCAGCTCTCATCGACAGTCCCGGACCCGCACCCCCCAATACAATGAGCAGTTCTTC. It translates to CASSSHRQSRTRTPQYNEQFF.

There are a few counts of this clonotype. This sequence joins TRBV19 and TRBJ2-7; the D is unclear. The CDR3 has 9 residues. The ends were cut back, 9 bases at V and 12 bases at J, with 12 bases in the middle. In germline, CDR1 is LNHDA, CDR2 SQIVND (reference sequence). CDR3 bases: TGTGCCAGCGTCCGAACGGGGTACTTC. As protein: CASVRTGYF.

This clonotype was found a few times. This chain uses TRBV2 with TRBJ1-2; 8 bases line up with TRBD1. V was clipped by 6 bases and J by 4 bases; unmatched bases: 10. This CDR3 comprises 15 residues. The germline V gene has CDR1 SNHLY and CDR2 FYNNEI. The DNA of the CDR3 is TGTGCCAGCAGCATCCCGGACAGGGTGGGCTATGGCTACACCTTC. The encoded protein is CASSIPDRVGYGYTF.

This clonotype was picked up many times. CDR3 protein: CSVTGPSNNEQFF. The CDR3 DNA follows: TGCAGCGTGACAGGACCCAGTAACAATGAGCAGTTCTTC. The gene calls are TRBV29-1 and TRBJ2-1; a possible D gene is TRBD1 (6 bases). CDR3 size: 13 residues. In germline, CDR1 is SQVTM, CDR2 ANQGSEA. The V end lost 6 bases, the J end lost 5 bases, and 14 bases lay between the germline ends.